These T cell receptor beta chains were read from a single sample in a study of T cell changes during pregnancy in multiple sclerosis. TCRdb's table, derived via immunoSEQ multiplex PCR, lists solely in-frame clones and lacks some. The table records over 70,000 clones, 94% of them present only once. The starting material was peripheral blood, obtained in the third trimester of pregnancy. These receptors came from a female donor with multiple sclerosis, enrolled in a pregnancy study. The CDR3 runs from the conserved cysteine through the conserved F or W. A D gene is named only where the DNA matches it firmly. Clone size is given for some rows only: seen once, a few or many times, or a class if the clone is expanded.

clone size,J gene,D gene,V gene,CDR3 protein,CDR3 DNA
-,TRBJ2-5,TRBD1,TRBV19,CASSIGVGTGVQETQYF,TGTGCCAGTAGTATAGGGGTGGGGACAGGGGTCCAAGAGACCCAGTACTTC
-,TRBJ2-2,-,TRBV25-1,CASMRTGNLGELFF,TGTGCCAGCATGAGGACGGGGAACCTCGGGGAGCTGTTTTTT
-,TRBJ1-5,-,TRBV15,CATSREGGGGGKPQHF,TGTGCCACCAGCAGAGAGGGCGGGGGGGGCGGAAAGCCCCAGCATTTT
-,TRBJ2-1,-,TRBV4-1,CASSQDQVSYNEQFF,TGCGCCAGCAGCCAAGATCAGGTTTCCTACAATGAGCAGTTCTTC
-,TRBJ2-7,TRBD2,TRBV19,CASSIVLAGPYEQYF,TGTGCCAGTAGTATTGTACTAGCGGGGCCCTACGAGCAGTACTTC
-,TRBJ2-7,-,TRBV27,CASSKPASASSSYEQYF,TGTGCCAGCAGTAAACCGGCTAGCGCCTCAAGCTCCTACGAGCAGTACTTC
-,TRBJ2-3,-,TRBV5-1,CASSREGVSTDTQYF,TGCGCCAGCAGCCGAGAGGGGGTTAGCACAGATACGCAGTATTTT
-,TRBJ1-3,-,TRBV25-1,CASLGPGNTIYF,TGTGCCAGCCTGGGGCCCGGAAACACCATATATTTT
-,TRBJ2-5,TRBD2,TRBV9,CASSAPGLARETQYF,TGTGCCAGCAGCGCGCCGGGACTAGCTAGGGAGACCCAGTACTTC
-,TRBJ2-7,-,TRBV5-6,CASSFTGQGTYEQYF,TGTGCCAGCAGCTTCACTGGGCAGGGGACCTACGAGCAGTACTTC
-,TRBJ1-5,-,TRBV18,CASSPGMAGPTQPQHF,TGTGCCAGCTCACCGGGAATGGCAGGGCCTACTCAGCCCCAGCATTTT
few,TRBJ1-1,TRBD1,TRBV28,CASRGQGRANTEAFF,TGTGCCAGCAGGGGACAGGGTCGGGCGAACACTGAAGCTTTCTTT
-,TRBJ2-2,TRBD2,TRBV9,CASSVSRLAATNTGELFF,TGTGCCAGCAGCGTATCGAGACTAGCGGCCACGAACACCGGGGAGCTGTTTTTT
-,TRBJ1-1,-,TRBV19,CASSPQGGLNTEAFF,TGTGCCAGTAGTCCCCAAGGGGGTTTGAACACTGAAGCTTTCTTT
-,TRBJ2-2,TRBD1,TRBV7-8,CASSQGVLNTGELFF,TGTGCCAGCAGCCAGGGGGTTTTGAACACCGGGGAGCTGTTTTTT
-,TRBJ2-7,TRBD2,TRBV5-4,CASSLELAGVREQYF,TGTGCCAGCAGCTTGGAACTAGCGGGAGTTAGGGAGCAGTACTTC
-,TRBJ2-7,TRBD2,TRBV5-1,CASSQGTSGRSYEQYF,TGCGCCAGCAGCCAGGGGACTAGCGGGCGCTCCTACGAGCAGTACTTC
-,TRBJ1-5,-,TRBV12-2,CASRLARTVNQPQHF,TGTGCAAGTCGCTTAGCTAGGACAGTTAATCAGCCCCAGCATTTT
-,TRBJ2-7,TRBD2,TRBV19,CASSTQAGGPNEQYF,TGTGCCAGTAGTACCCAAGCGGGAGGGCCAAACGAGCAGTACTTC
-,TRBJ1-4,TRBD1,TRBV4-2,CASSPKFPGTVDSKLFF,TGTGCCAGCAGCCCAAAGTTCCCCGGGACAGTCGACTCAAAACTGTTTTTT
-,TRBJ2-7,TRBD1,TRBV28,CASSYRTDRSYEQYF,TGTGCCAGCAGTTACCGAACGGACAGGTCCTACGAGCAGTACTTC
-,TRBJ1-4,-,TRBV21-1,CANPTGRDEKLFF,TGTGCCAACCCGACAGGGCGGGATGAAAAACTGTTTTTT
-,TRBJ2-7,TRBD1,TRBV4-3,CASSPGTGRYEQYF,TGCGCCAGCAGCCCTGGGACAGGGCGGTACGAGCAGTACTTC
-,TRBJ2-7,TRBD1,TRBV7-9,CASSPGQGGYEQYF,TGTGCCAGCAGCCCGGGACAGGGTGGGTACGAGCAGTACTTC
-,TRBJ2-7,-,TRBV5-1,CASSLSPGTYEQYF,TGCGCCAGCAGCTTGTCCCCCGGGACCTACGAGCAGTACTTC
-,TRBJ2-7,-,TRBV28,CASSPGGSRDYEQYF,TGTGCCAGCAGTCCCGGGGGAAGCAGGGACTACGAGCAGTACTTC
-,TRBJ2-5,-,TRBV19,CASSIAAGIQETQYF,TGTGCCAGTAGTATAGCGGCCGGGATTCAAGAGACCCAGTACTTC
-,TRBJ1-4,TRBD1,TRBV30,CAWGPGQANEKLFF,TGTGCCTGGGGGCCTGGACAGGCTAATGAAAAACTGTTTTTT
-,TRBJ1-2,-,TRBV27,CASRDSRPNYGYTF,TGTGCCAGCCGGGACTCAAGGCCGAACTATGGCTACACCTTC
-,TRBJ2-1,TRBD2,TRBV14,CASRGLAGNNNEQFF,TGTGCCAGCAGGGGACTAGCGGGGAATAACAATGAGCAGTTCTTC
-,TRBJ2-7,-,TRBV28,CASTAFRQDRSYEQYF,TGTGCCAGCACAGCCTTCCGACAGGATCGGTCCTACGAGCAGTACTTC
few,TRBJ2-7,-,TRBV11-3,CASSPLEAYEQYF,TGTGCCAGCAGCCCCCTAGAGGCCTACGAGCAGTACTTC
-,TRBJ2-7,TRBD2,TRBV27,CASSPAVSGIGEQYF,TGTGCCAGCAGCCCGGCTGTCAGCGGGATAGGGGAGCAGTACTTC
-,TRBJ2-7,TRBD2,TRBV6-1,CASSRTSGTYEQYF,TGTGCCAGCAGTAGGACTAGCGGAACCTACGAGCAGTACTTC
-,TRBJ1-1,-,TRBV18,CASSPARAQMNTEAFF,TGTGCCAGCTCCCCCGCCAGGGCCCAAATGAACACTGAAGCTTTCTTT
-,TRBJ2-7,-,TRBV6-1,CASSEALSAEQYF,TGTGCCAGCAGTGAAGCGCTATCCGCCGAGCAGTACTTC
-,TRBJ2-4,-,TRBV7-2,CASSLAGGGAKNIQYF,TGTGCCAGCAGCTTAGCCGGGGGTGGTGCCAAAAACATTCAGTACTTC
-,TRBJ2-5,TRBD2,TRBV28,CASSSGRSQETQYF,TGTGCCAGCTCCAGCGGGAGGTCGCAAGAGACCCAGTACTTC
-,TRBJ2-7,TRBD1,TRBV6-1,CASSEETGTGGDEQYF,TGTGCCAGCAGTGAGGAGACGGGGACAGGGGGAGACGAGCAGTACTTC
-,TRBJ2-7,TRBD2,TRBV5-4,CASSSGTSGISYEQYF,TGTGCCAGCAGCTCAGGGACTAGCGGGATATCTTACGAGCAGTACTTC
-,TRBJ1-2,-,TRBV14,CASSQQGKGYGYTF,TGTGCCAGCAGCCAACAGGGAAAGGGCTATGGCTACACCTTC
-,TRBJ2-4,-,TRBV19,CASSTSQGFNIQYF,TGTGCCAGTAGTACCTCACAGGGTTTCAACATTCAGTACTTC
-,TRBJ2-3,TRBD2,TRBV9,CASSVDSGSTDTQYF,TGTGCCAGCAGCGTAGATAGCGGGAGCACAGATACGCAGTATTTT
-,TRBJ1-2,TRBD1,TRBV6-5,CASSSQGAGYTF,TGTGCCAGCAGTTCGCAGGGGGCGGGCTACACCTTC
-,TRBJ2-7,-,TRBV2,CASSDGRQYF,TGTGCCAGCAGTGATGGCCGGCAGTACTTC
-,TRBJ2-1,-,TRBV7-3,CASSLSGSRSYNEQFF,TGTGCCAGCAGCTTATCCGGGAGTCGCTCCTACAATGAGCAGTTCTTC
-,TRBJ2-7,TRBD2,TRBV28,CASSPRLAGAYEQYF,TGTGCCAGCAGTCCTCGACTAGCGGGAGCCTACGAGCAGTACTTC
-,TRBJ2-2,TRBD2,TRBV19,CASSALAENTGELFF,TGTGCCAGTAGTGCACTAGCGGAGAACACCGGGGAGCTGTTTTTT
-,TRBJ2-7,TRBD2,TRBV7-2,CASSLPVAGGYEQYF,TGTGCCAGCAGCTTACCTGTAGCGGGAGGATACGAGCAGTACTTC
-,TRBJ2-7,TRBD2,TRBV18,CASSSMGLAGDEQYF,TGTGCCAGCTCGTCTATGGGACTAGCGGGAGACGAGCAGTACTTC
-,TRBJ1-3,-,TRBV7-9,CASSFRTALQDSGNTIYF,TGTGCCAGCAGCTTCCGGACAGCCCTTCAGGATTCTGGAAACACCATATATTTT
once,TRBJ2-1,TRBD1,TRBV14,CASSQTGKKFF,TGTGCCAGCAGCCAGACAGGGAAGAAGTTCTTC
-,TRBJ2-4,-,TRBV6-6,CATDPTTTNIQYF,TGTGCCACCGACCCGACAACAACAAACATTCAGTACTTC
few,TRBJ2-1,TRBD2,TRBV7-8,CASSVTSGRVRGNEQFF,TGTGCCAGCAGCGTGACTAGCGGGAGGGTTAGGGGCAATGAGCAGTTCTTC
few,TRBJ2-1,-,TRBV18,CASSRDTINEQFF,TGTGCCAGCTCAAGGGACACCATAAATGAGCAGTTCTTC